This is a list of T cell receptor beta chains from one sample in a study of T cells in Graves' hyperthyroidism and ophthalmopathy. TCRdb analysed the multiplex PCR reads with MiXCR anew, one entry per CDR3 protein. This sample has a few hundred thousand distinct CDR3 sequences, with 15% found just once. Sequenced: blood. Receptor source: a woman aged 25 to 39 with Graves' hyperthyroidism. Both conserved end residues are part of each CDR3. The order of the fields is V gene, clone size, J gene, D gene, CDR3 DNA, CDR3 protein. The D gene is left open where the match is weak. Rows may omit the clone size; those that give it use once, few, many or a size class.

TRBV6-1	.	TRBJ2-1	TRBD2	TGTGCCAGCAGGAGGGCTCCGGGAGGGCCTGACAATGAGCAGTTCTTC	CASRRAPGGPDNEQFF
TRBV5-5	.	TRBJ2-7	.	TGTGCCAGCACTTCGGGGAGCCGGGCCAACTACGAGCAGTACTTC	CASTSGSRANYEQYF
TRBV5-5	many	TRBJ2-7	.	TGTGCCAGCAGCTTGGACCCTTCCTACGAGCAGTACTTC	CASSLDPSYEQYF
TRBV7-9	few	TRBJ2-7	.	TGTGCCAGCAGCATAAAAGGGGTTAACTACGGGCAGTACTTC	CASSIKGVNYGQYF
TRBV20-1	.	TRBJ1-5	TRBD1	TGCAGTGCTAGAGGGGTCAGGGGGAGTAGCAATCAGCCCCAGCATTTT	CSARGVRGSSNQPQHF
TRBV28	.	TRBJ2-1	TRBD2	TGTGCCAGCAGCCCTCTGGGACTAGCGGGCGAGCAGTTCTTC	CASSPLGLAGEQFF
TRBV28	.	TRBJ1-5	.	TGTGCCAGCAGCGTGGACACTCCCTTAAATCAGCCCCAGCATTTT	CASSVDTPLNQPQHF
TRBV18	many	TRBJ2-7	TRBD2	TGTGCCAGCTCACCCGGACTAGAAGGGGAGCAGTACTTC	CASSPGLEGEQYF
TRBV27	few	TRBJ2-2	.	TGTGCCAGCAGTTCCGGGTTCCTCGGGGAGCTGTTTTTT	CASSSGFLGELFF
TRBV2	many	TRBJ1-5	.	TGTGCCAGCAGACCCGACGGGTTGATCCAGCATTTT	CASRPDGLIQHF
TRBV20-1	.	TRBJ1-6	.	TGCAGTGCTTTCGGCGGGGGTTGGGATTCACCCCTCCACTTT	CSAFGGGWDSPLHF
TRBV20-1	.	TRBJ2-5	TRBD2	TGCAGTGCTAGGGAAGGGACTAGCGGAGGGTCCCGCCAAGAGACCCAGTACTTC	CSAREGTSGGSRQETQYF
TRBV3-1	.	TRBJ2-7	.	TGTGCCAGCAGCCAAGTACGCAGGGAGATCTACGAGCAGTACTTC	CASSQVRREIYEQYF
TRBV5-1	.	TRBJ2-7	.	TGCGCCAGCAGCTTGGACAAGACAAAGTTTAACGAGCAGTACTTC	CASSLDKTKFNEQYF
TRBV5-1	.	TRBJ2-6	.	TGCGCCAGCAGGACAACAGGGACCGGGGCCAACGTCCTGACTTTC	CASRTTGTGANVLTF
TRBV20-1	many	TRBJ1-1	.	TGCAGTGCTAGCCCCGGGGAGGGGGGGACTGAAGCTTTCTTT	CSASPGEGGTEAFF
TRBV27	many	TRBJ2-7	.	TGTGCCAGCAGTTTACAGCCTGAATCCTACGAGCAGTACTTC	CASSLQPESYEQYF
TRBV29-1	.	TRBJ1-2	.	TGCAGCGTTGCCAGATTTTCTAACTATGGCTACACCTTC	CSVARFSNYGYTF
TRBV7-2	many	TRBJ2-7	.	TGTGCCAGCAGCTTAATCCACGAGCAGTACTTC	CASSLIHEQYF
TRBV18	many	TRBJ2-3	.	TGTGCCAGCTCGCCAAGTCGGTCGGGCACAGATACGCAGTATTTT	CASSPSRSGTDTQYF
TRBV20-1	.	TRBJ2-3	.	TGCAGTGCTAGAAATACAAACGCAGATACGCAGTATTTT	CSARNTNADTQYF
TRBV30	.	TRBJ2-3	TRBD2	TGTGCCTGGGCTGCGGGACTAGCGGCTAGCACAGATACGCAGTATTTT	CAWAAGLAASTDTQYF
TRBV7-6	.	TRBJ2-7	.	TGTGCCAGCAGCTCGTCCGAATTGACAGCCTACGAGCAGTACTTC	CASSSSELTAYEQYF
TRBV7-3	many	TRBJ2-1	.	TGTGCCAGCAGCGTAGGGACCTACAATGAGCAGTTCTTC	CASSVGTYNEQFF
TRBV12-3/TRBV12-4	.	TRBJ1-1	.	TGTGCCAGCAGTTTCGGGGGGACCATTTCGAACACTGAAGCTTTCTTT	CASSFGGTISNTEAFF
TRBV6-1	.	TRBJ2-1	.	TGTGCCAGCAGTGGTGGCAGGGGCATGTCCTACAATGAGCAGTTCTTC	CASSGGRGMSYNEQFF
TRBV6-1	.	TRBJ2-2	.	TGTGCCAGCAGGGATCCGGGACCGAGGAACACCGGGGAGCTGTTTTTT	CASRDPGPRNTGELFF
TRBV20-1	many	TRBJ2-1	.	TGCAGTGCTGCGGCACGAGTCCCGGAGCAGTTCTTC	CSAAARVPEQFF
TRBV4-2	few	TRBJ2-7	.	TGTGCCAGCAGCCTCCTCCGAGGGGGTTTCGACGAGCAGTACTTC	CASSLLRGGFDEQYF
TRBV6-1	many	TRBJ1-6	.	TGTGCCAGCAGTGAAGCGCTTCAGCTACCCCTCCACTTT	CASSEALQLPLHF
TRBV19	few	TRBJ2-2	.	TGTGCCAGTAGTATGGGGCTCACTAAGGCCGGGGAGCTGTTTTTT	CASSMGLTKAGELFF
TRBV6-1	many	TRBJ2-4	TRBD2	TGTGCCAGCAGTCCGCTAGCGGGAGGGCCGGCCAAAAACATTCAGTACTTC	CASSPLAGGPAKNIQYF
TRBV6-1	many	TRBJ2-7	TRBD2	TGTGCCAGCGGACCGACTAGCGGGACCTACGAGCAGTACTTC	CASGPTSGTYEQYF
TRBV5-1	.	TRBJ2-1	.	TGCGCCAGCAGGGTAGGGCTGAACAATGAGCAGTTCTTC	CASRVGLNNEQFF
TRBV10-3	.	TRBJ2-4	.	TGTGCCATCAGTGAGTCGGTACTTTTATCAGACGAGACGGGATCCAAAAACATTCAGTACTTC	CAISESVLLSDETGSKNIQYF
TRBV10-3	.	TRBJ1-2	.	TGTGCCATCAGTGATACACAGGGCTATGGCTACACCTTC	CAISDTQGYGYTF
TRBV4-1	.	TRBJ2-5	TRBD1	TGCGCCAGCAGCCACCCGAGGACAGGGACGGGTGGAGAGACCCAGTACTTC	CASSHPRTGTGGETQYF
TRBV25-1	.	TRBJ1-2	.	TGTGCCAGCAGTGAGGACGCTCGTTATGGCTACACCTTC	CASSEDARYGYTF
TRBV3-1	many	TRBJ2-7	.	TGTGCCAGCAGCCAAGACCCCCGGACTACCAACCACGAGCAGTACTTC	CASSQDPRTTNHEQYF
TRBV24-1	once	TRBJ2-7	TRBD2	TGTGCCACCAGTGATGCCCAGACTAGCGGCTCCTACGAGCAGTACTTC	CATSDAQTSGSYEQYF
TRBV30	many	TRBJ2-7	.	TGTGCCTGGAGTGTTTCTCTTGTGCGAAACCGGGACCGATGGTCCTACGAGCAGTACTTC	CAWSVSLVRNRDRWSYEQYF
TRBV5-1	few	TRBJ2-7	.	TGCGCCAGCAGCTCGAAGACAGGACCGACCGACGAGCAGTACTTC	CASSSKTGPTDEQYF
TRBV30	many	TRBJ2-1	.	TGTGCCTGGAGTGTATTTCGGGGAAAGGGCTACAATGAGCAGTTCTTC	CAWSVFRGKGYNEQFF
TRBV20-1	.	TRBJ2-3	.	TGCAGTGCCACCGACCTCGGAGATACGCAGTATTTT	CSATDLGDTQYF
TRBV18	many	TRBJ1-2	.	TGTGCCAGCTCACCACTTGAGACTAACTATGGCTACACCTTC	CASSPLETNYGYTF
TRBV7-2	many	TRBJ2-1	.	TGTGCCAGCAGCTTAGGAGGGTTCAACAATGAGCAGTTCTTC	CASSLGGFNNEQFF
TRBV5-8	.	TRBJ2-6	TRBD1	TGTGCCAGCAGCCGGACAGGGACGCCCGGGGCCAACGTCCTGACTTTC	CASSRTGTPGANVLTF
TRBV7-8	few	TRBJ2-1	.	TGTGCCAGCAGCCCGCAGTTCTTC	CASSPQFF
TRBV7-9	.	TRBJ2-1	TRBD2	TGTGCCAGCAGCTTTAGCGGGAGGGCGTCCTACAATGAGCAGTTCTTC	CASSFSGRASYNEQFF
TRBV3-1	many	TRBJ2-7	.	TGTGCCAGCAGCCCTGGAACGGTTCGCTACGAGCAGTACTTC	CASSPGTVRYEQYF
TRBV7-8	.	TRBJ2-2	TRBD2	TGTGCCAGCAGCTTAGCACTAGCGGGGAACACCGGGGAGCTGTTTTTT	CASSLALAGNTGELFF
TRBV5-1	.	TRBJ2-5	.	TGCGCCAGCAGCTTGGGGGGGGCAGAAGAGACCCAGTACTTC	CASSLGGAEETQYF
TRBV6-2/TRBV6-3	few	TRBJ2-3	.	TGTGCCAGCAAACCGACCGGGGATACGCAGTATTTT	CASKPTGDTQYF
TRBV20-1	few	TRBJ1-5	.	TGCAGTGCCAAAACAAGGATCGGCAATCAGCCCCAGCATTTT	CSAKTRIGNQPQHF
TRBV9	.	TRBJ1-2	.	TGTGCCAGCAGCGTAGGAAGTGGATTCTACACCTTC	CASSVGSGFYTF
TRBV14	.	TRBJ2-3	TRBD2	TGTGCCAGCAGCGTCGTGAGCGGGGCGACAGATACGCAGTATTTT	CASSVVSGATDTQYF
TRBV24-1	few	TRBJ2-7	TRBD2	TGTGCCACCGAGGGGACAGGGGGACTAGCGGGAGGTTTTGTGGGCTCCTACGAGCAGTACTTC	CATEGTGGLAGGFVGSYEQYF
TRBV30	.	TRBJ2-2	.	TGTGCCTGGAGCCATGGGGGACCCGGGGAGCTGTTTTTT	CAWSHGGPGELFF